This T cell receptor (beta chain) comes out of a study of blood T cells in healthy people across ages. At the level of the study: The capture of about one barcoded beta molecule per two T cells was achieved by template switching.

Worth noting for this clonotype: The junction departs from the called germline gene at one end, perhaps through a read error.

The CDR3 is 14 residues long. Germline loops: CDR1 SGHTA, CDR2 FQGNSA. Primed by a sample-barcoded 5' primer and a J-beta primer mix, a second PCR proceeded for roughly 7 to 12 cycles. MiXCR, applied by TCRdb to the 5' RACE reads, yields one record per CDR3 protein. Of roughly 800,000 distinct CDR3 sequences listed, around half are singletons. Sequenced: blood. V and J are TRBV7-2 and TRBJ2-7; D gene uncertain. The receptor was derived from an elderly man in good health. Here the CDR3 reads CACSLERNIDEQYF. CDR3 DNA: TGTGCCTGCAGCTTAGAACGCAATATCGACGAGCAGTACTTC.